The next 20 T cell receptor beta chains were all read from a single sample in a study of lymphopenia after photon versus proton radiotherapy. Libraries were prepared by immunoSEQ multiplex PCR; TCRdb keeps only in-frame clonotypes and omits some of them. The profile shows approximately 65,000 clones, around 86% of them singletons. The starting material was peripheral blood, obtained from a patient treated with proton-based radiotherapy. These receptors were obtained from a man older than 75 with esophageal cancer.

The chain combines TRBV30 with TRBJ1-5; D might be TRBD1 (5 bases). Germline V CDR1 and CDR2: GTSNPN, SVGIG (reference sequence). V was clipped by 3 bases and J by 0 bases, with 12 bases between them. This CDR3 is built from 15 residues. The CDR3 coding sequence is TGTGCCTGGAGCGCAGGGTATATTAGCAATCAGCCCCAGCATTTT. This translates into CAWSAGYISNQPQHF.

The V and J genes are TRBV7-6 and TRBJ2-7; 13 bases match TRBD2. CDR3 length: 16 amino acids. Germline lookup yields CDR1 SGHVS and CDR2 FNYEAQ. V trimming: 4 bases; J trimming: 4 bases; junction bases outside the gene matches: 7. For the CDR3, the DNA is TGTGCCAGCAGCTCTTCCCGGACTAGCGGGAGTTACGAGCAGTACTTC. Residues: CASSSSRTSGSYEQYF.

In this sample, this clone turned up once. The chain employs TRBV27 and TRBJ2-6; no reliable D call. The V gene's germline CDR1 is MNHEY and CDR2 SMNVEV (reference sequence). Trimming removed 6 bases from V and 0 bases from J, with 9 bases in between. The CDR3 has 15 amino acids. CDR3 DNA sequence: TGTGCCAGCAGCTCCGACGGCTCTGGGGCCAACGTCCTGACTTTC. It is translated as CASSSDGSGANVLTF.

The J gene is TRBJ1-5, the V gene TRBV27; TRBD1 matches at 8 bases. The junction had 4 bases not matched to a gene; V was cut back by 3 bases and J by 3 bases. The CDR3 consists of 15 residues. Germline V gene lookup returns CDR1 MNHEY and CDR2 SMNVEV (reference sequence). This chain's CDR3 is CASSFRTGFNQPQHF. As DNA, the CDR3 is TGTGCCAGCAGTTTCAGGACAGGGTTCAATCAGCCCCAGCATTTT.

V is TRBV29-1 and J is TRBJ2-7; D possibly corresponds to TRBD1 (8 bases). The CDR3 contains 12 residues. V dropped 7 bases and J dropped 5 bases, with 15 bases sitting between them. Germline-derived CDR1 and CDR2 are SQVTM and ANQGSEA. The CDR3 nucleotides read TGCAGCGCCGGACAGGGAGGGAACGAGCAGTACTTC. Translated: CSAGQGGNEQYF.

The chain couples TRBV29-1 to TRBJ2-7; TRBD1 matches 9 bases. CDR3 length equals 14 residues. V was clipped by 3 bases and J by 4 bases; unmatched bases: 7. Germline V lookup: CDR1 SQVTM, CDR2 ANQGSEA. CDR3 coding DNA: TGCAGCGTTGAGGGACAGGGTGCGGAGTACGAGCAGTACTTC. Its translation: CSVEGQGAEYEQYF.

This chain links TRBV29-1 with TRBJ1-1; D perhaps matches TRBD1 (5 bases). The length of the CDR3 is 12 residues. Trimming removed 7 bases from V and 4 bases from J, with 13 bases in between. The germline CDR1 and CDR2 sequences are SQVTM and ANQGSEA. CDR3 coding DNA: TGCAGCGGGCGGGGGATTGGCACTGAAGCTTTCTTT. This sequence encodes CSGRGIGTEAFF.

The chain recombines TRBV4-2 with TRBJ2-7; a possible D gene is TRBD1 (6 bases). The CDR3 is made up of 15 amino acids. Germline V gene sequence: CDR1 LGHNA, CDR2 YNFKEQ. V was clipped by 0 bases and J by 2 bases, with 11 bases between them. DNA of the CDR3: TGTGCCAGCAGCCAAGAATGGGCAGGGGCCTACGAGCAGTACTTC. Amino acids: CASSQEWAGAYEQYF.

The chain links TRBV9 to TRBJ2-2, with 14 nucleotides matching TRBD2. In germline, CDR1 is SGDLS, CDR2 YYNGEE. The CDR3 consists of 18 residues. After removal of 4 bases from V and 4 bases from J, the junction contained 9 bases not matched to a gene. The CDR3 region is CASSSPTSGGARTGELFF. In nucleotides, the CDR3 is TGTGCCAGCAGCTCTCCGACTAGCGGGGGGGCTCGCACCGGGGAGCTGTTTTTT.

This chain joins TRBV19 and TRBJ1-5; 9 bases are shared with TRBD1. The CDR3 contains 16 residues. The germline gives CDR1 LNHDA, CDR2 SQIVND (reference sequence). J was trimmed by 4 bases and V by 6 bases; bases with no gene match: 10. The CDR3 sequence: CASSLSTGGKNQPQHF. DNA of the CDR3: TGTGCCAGTAGCTTATCGACAGGGGGTAAGAATCAGCCCCAGCATTTT.

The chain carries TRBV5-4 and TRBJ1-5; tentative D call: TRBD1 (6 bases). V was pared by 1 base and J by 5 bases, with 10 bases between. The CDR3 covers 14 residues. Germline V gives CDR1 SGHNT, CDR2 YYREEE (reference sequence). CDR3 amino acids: CASSLSGADQPQHF. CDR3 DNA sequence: TGTGCCAGCAGCTTGTCAGGGGCCGATCAGCCCCAGCATTTT.

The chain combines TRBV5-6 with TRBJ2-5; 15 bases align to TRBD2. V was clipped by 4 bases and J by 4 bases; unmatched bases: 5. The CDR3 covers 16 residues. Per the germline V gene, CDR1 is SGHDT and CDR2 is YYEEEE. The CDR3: CASSVMGLAGGETQYF. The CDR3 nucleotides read TGTGCCAGCAGCGTCATGGGACTAGCGGGAGGAGAGACCCAGTACTTC. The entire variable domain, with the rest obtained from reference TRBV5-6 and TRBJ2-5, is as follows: DAGVTQSPTHLIKTRGQQVTLRCSPKSGHDTVSWYQQALGQGPQFIFQYYEEEERQRGNFPDRFSGHQFPNYSSELNVNALLLGDSALYLCASSVMGLAGGETQYFGPGTRLLVL.

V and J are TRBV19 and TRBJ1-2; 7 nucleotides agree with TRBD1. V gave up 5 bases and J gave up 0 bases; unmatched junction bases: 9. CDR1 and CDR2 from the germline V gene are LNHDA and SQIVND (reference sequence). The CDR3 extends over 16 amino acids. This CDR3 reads CASSSPRDSPNYGYTF. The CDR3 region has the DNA TGTGCCAGTAGTTCCCCCCGGGACAGTCCTAACTATGGCTACACCTTC.

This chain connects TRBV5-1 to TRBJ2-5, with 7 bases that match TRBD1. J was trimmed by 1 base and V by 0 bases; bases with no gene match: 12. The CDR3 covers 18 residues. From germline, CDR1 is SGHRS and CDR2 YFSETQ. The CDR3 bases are TGCGCCAGCAGCTTGGACTTTGGGGACAGTGTCACCCAAGAGACCCAGTACTTC. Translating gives CASSLDFGDSVTQETQYF.

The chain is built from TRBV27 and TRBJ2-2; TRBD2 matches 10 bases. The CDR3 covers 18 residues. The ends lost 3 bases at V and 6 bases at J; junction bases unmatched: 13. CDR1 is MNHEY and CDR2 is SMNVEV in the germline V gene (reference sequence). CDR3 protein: CASSFLSGGAVHAGELFF. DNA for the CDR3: TGTGCCAGCAGTTTTCTAAGCGGGGGGGCCGTTCACGCCGGGGAGCTGTTTTTT.

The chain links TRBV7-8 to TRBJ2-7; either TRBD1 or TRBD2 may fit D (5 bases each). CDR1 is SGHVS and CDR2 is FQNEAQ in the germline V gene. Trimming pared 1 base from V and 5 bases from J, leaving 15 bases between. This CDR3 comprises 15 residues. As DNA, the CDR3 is TGTGCCAGCAGCTTAGTTTTCCAGGGACCAAACGAGCAGTACTTC. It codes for CASSLVFQGPNEQYF.

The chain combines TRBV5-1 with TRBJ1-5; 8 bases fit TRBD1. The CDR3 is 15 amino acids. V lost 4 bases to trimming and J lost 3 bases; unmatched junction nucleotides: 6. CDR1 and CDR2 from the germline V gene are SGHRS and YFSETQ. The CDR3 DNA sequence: TGCGCCAGCAGCCCGGGGACAGGCCCCAATCAGCCCCAGCATTTT. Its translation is CASSPGTGPNQPQHF. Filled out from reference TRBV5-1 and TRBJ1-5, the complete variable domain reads KAGVTQTPRYLIKTRGQQVTLSCSPISGHRSVSWYQQTPGQGLQFLFEYFSETQRNKGNFPGRFSGRQFSNSRSEMNVSTLELGDSALYLCASSPGTGPNQPQHFGDGTRLSIL.

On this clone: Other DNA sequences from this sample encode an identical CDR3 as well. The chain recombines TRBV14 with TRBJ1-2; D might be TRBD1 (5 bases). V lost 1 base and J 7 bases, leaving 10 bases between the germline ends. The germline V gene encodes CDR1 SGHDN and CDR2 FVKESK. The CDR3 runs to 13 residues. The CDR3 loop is CASSQAGFGGYTF. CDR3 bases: TGTGCCAGCAGCCAAGCAGGGTTTGGTGGCTACACCTTC. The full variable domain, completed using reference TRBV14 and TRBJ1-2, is EAGVTQFPSHSVIEKGQTVTLRCDPISGHDNLYWYRRVMGKEIKFLLHFVKESKQDESGMPNNRFLAERTGGTYSTLKVQPAELEDSGVYFCASSQAGFGGYTFGSGTRLTVV.

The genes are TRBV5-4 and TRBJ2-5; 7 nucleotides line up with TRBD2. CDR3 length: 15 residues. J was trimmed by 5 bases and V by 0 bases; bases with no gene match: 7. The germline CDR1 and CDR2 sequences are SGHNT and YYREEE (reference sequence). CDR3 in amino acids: CASSLGVREGETQYF. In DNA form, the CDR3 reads TGTGCCAGCAGCTTGGGCGTCAGGGAGGGGGAGACCCAGTACTTC. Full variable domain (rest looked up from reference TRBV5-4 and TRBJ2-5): ETGVTQSPTHLIKTRGQQVTLRCSSQSGHNTVSWYQQALGQGPQFIFQYYREEENGRGNFPPRFSGLQFPNYSSELNVNALELDDSALYLCASSLGVREGETQYFGPGTRLLVL.

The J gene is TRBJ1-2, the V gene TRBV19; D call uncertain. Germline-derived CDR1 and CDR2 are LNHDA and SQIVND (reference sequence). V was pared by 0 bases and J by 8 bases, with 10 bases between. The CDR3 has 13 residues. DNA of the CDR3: TGTGCCAGTAGTATAGATCTGGGTCGGGGCTACACCTTC. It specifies CASSIDLGRGYTF.